Below, 27 T cell receptor beta chains from the same sample are listed, as sequenced in a study of blood T cells in healthy people across ages (dated by TCRdb to the mid-2010s). The library was produced with 5' RACE. TCRdb records Illumina HiSeq 2500 as the sequencer. A second about 6 to 11 cycle PCR used a sample-barcoded 5' primer and a J-beta primer mix. TCRdb applied fastp at Q25 and MiXCR to the public reads, then kept only in-frame beta chains. Records with the same CDR3 protein are collapsed into one entry carrying the most frequent genes and DNA. In all, the sample holds around 900,000 distinct CDR3 sequences, and 45% to 60% of those were seen once. About 22% of the sample belongs to the ten largest clones. Sequencing was performed on blood. These receptors originate from a woman in her sixties or seventies in good health.

This clonotype was found a few times. CDR3 protein: CASSELQPVEQYF. In DNA, the CDR3 is TGTGCCAGCAGTGAGCTACAGCCTGTCGAGCAGTACTTC. The V gene is TRBV2, the J gene TRBJ2-7, with D unresolved. Germline CDR1 is SNHLY and CDR2 is FYNNEI. This CDR3 region has 13 residues. V lost 3 bases, J lost 6 bases, and 12 bases lay in between.

In this sample, this clonotype turned up a few times. J is TRBJ2-7 and V is TRBV20-1, with D hard to call. Per germline, CDR1 DFQATT and CDR2 SNEGSKA (reference sequence). The V end lost 0 bases, the J end lost 2 bases, and 8 bases lay between the germline ends. The CDR3 has 13 residues. This CDR3 is CSARDQDPYEQYF. CDR3 DNA sequence: TGCAGTGCTAGAGATCAGGACCCCTACGAGCAGTACTTC.

The rearrangement uses TRBV25-1 and TRBJ1-2, with 7 bases aligning to TRBD1. J lost 3 bases, V lost 3 bases, and 4 bases had no gene match. CDR1 is MGHDK, CDR2 SYGVNS, per germline. This CDR3 is 14 amino acids long. In DNA, the CDR3 is TGTGCCAGCAGTGATACAGGGGACTACTATGGCTACACCTTC. It specifies CASSDTGDYYGYTF.

This clonotype was recorded many times. The rearrangement uses TRBV28 and TRBJ2-5, with TRBD2 matching 11 bases. J lost 11 bases, V lost 3 bases, and 23 bases had no gene match. Germline loops: CDR1 MDHEN, CDR2 SYDVKM. This CDR3 is built from 19 residues. DNA for the CDR3: TGTGCCAGCAGTTTTTCACCTTGGAGGGGGACTAGCGGATACAATGAGCAGTACTTC. It codes for CASSFSPWRGTSGYNEQYF.

As regards this clonotype: One junction end does not reproduce the germline sequence, and a read error may be involved. This chain joins TRBV3-1 and TRBJ2-3; a weak D match, TRBD2 (6 bases). This CDR3 is 20 amino acids long. The V gene's germline CDR1 is LGHDT and CDR2 YNNKEL (reference sequence). The CDR3 coding sequence is TGTGCCAGCTGCCAACCGGGAGAGTGCGAATCAGGGAATCGCGCAGATACGCAGTATTTT. Translation: CASCQPGECESGNRADTQYF.

The V call is TRBV11-2, the J call TRBJ2-7, with 8 positions matching TRBD2. Losses at the gene ends were 5 bases for V and 3 bases for J; bases not matched to a gene: 6. Germline-derived CDR1 and CDR2 are SGHAT and FQNNGV. The CDR3 length is 14 residues. CDR3 nucleotides: TGTGCCAGCAGCCGGGGGGCGGGAGGCTACGAGCAGTACTTC. Translated, it gives CASSRGAGGYEQYF.

The chain carries TRBV5-6 and TRBJ2-7; D not certain. V lost 4 bases, J lost 6 bases, and 14 bases lay in between. The CDR3 covers 13 residues. The germline V gene has CDR1 SGHDT and CDR2 YYEEEE. The CDR3 DNA follows: TGTGCCAGCAGCGTGCCCCCTCCGGGCGAGCAGTACTTC. Amino acid sequence: CASSVPPPGEQYF.

This sequence joins TRBV20-1 and TRBJ2-1, with D possibly matching TRBD2 (5 bases). The germline V and J ends were trimmed by 6 bases and 10 bases, with 19 bases remaining between them. Germline CDR1 and CDR2: DFQATT and SNEGSKA (reference sequence). The CDR3 is 13 residues long. DNA of the CDR3: TGCAGTGCCACCCCTACGACCCGCGGGGAGCAGTTCTTC. Translation: CSATPTTRGEQFF.

This chain connects TRBV28 to TRBJ2-3, with D perhaps matching TRBD2 (5 bases). Trimming left V 7 bases short and J 1 base short, with 15 bases between. The CDR3 extends over 15 amino acids. In germline, CDR1 is MDHEN, CDR2 SYDVKM. The CDR3 loop is CASITQRTRTDTQYF. DNA of the CDR3: TGTGCCAGCATTACCCAGCGGACCCGCACAGATACGCAGTATTTT.

The chain recombines TRBV20-1 with TRBJ2-1; 9 bases line up with TRBD1. V was clipped by 3 bases and J by 6 bases; unmatched bases: 9. Germline-derived CDR1 and CDR2 are DFQATT and SNEGSKA (reference sequence). The CDR3 totals 15 residues. CDR3 sequence reads: CSARGRDRAPNEQFF. CDR3 DNA: TGCAGTGCTAGGGGCCGGGACAGGGCCCCCAATGAGCAGTTCTTC.

The chain recombines TRBV30 with TRBJ1-6; D is possibly TRBD1 (6 bases). The CDR3 loop spans 13 amino acids. Per the germline V gene, CDR1 is GTSNPN and CDR2 is SVGIG (reference sequence). V gave up 5 bases and J gave up 4 bases, with 9 bases separating them. The CDR3 region has the DNA TGTGCCTGGGGGCAGGGGTATAATTCACCCCTCCACTTT. Residues: CAWGQGYNSPLHF.

The chain carries TRBV20-1 and TRBJ1-1; tentatively, D is TRBD1 (5 bases). This CDR3 has 15 amino acids. V was pared by 4 bases and J by 5 bases, with 20 bases between. Per the germline V gene, CDR1 is DFQATT and CDR2 is SNEGSKA (reference sequence). The CDR3 bases are TGCAGTGCTAAATATCAGGGTCTGGATCGGACTGAAGCTTTCTTT. The encoded protein is CSAKYQGLDRTEAFF.

This chain links TRBV28 with TRBJ1-2, with D maybe TRBD1 (5 bases). This CDR3 contains 13 residues. The V gene lost 7 bases and the J gene lost 2 bases, with 11 bases spanning the gap. Germline V gene data show CDR1 as MDHEN and CDR2 as SYDVKM. The CDR3 DNA reads as TGTGCCAGCACCGGGGGAGCGAACTATGGCTACACCTTC. Encoded protein: CASTGGANYGYTF.

This chain links TRBV20-1 with TRBJ1-2; maybe TRBD1 (6 bases). Germline values: CDR1 DFQATT, CDR2 SNEGSKA (reference sequence). This CDR3 contains 17 residues. V was trimmed by 0 bases and J by 6 bases, leaving 23 bases between them. CDR3 nucleotide sequence: TGCAGTGCTAGAGATGAGAGGCTCCCGCGAGGACAGAATGGCTACACCTTC. This codes for CSARDERLPRGQNGYTF.

The table lists this clonotype with a few counts. The chain couples TRBV20-1 to TRBJ2-5, with 9 nucleotides matching TRBD2. CDR3 size: 14 residues. Germline CDR1 reads DFQATT; CDR2 reads SNEGSKA (reference sequence). V trimming: 3 bases; J trimming: 5 bases; junction bases outside the gene matches: 7. In nucleotides, the CDR3 is TGCAGTGCTAGTATAGCGGGAGAGGGGGAGACCCAGTACTTC. Translated, it gives CSASIAGEGETQYF.

The chain couples TRBV12-3 or TRBV12-4 to TRBJ2-5; 9 bases match TRBD1. V dropped 5 bases and J dropped 5; count of bases not matched to a gene: 6. The length of the CDR3 is 14 residues. The CDR3 nucleotides are TGTGCCAGCAGTAACAGGGGGCGCGACGAGACCCAGTACTTC. It yields the protein CASSNRGRDETQYF.

V usage is TRBV29-1 and J usage is TRBJ1-2, with 12 nucleotides matching TRBD1. Per the germline V gene, CDR1 is SQVTM and CDR2 is ANQGSEA. The CDR3 extends over 13 amino acids. The V and J ends lost 4 bases and 8 bases, in that order; junction bases with no gene match: 5. CDR3 bases: TGCAGCGTTGGGGACAGGGGGCGAAGCGGCTACACCTTC. Its protein is CSVGDRGRSGYTF.

The chain uses TRBV27 and TRBJ2-7; the match to TRBD1 covers 7 bases. The CDR3 contains 14 residues. V lost 5 bases and J lost 6; bases outside the gene matches: 10. The germline V gene has CDR1 MNHEY and CDR2 SMNVEV (reference sequence). As DNA, the CDR3 is TGTGCCAGCAGTGTCGGGACAGAGGCTCCCGAGCAGTACTTC. The encoded protein is CASSVGTEAPEQYF.

This clonotype showed up just once. V is TRBV30 and J is TRBJ1-1, with 8 bases aligning to TRBD1. Per the germline V gene, CDR1 is GTSNPN and CDR2 is SVGIG (reference sequence). V shed 3 bases and J 0 bases; nucleotides not matched to a gene: 12. The CDR3 is 17 residues long. Here the CDR3 reads CAWREDGQGTMNTEAFF. The CDR3 DNA reads TGTGCCTGGAGGGAAGACGGACAGGGAACTATGAACACTGAAGCTTTCTTT.

The chain couples TRBV27 to TRBJ2-5, with 7 bases lining up with TRBD1. The V and J ends lost 8 bases and 4 bases, in that order; junction bases with no gene match: 7. Germline CDR1 is MNHEY and CDR2 is SMNVEV (reference sequence). This CDR3 is built from 13 residues. The CDR3 loop is CASGPNRGETQYF. The CDR3 DNA sequence: TGTGCCAGCGGTCCTAACAGGGGAGAGACCCAGTACTTC.

The gene calls are TRBV3-1 and TRBJ2-5, with 9 bases lining up with TRBD2. J lost 3 bases, V lost 3 bases, and 17 bases had no gene match. This CDR3 spans 19 amino acids. CDR1 LGHDT and CDR2 YNNKEL come from the germline V gene (reference sequence). The CDR3 bases are TGTGCCAGCAGCCAGTCCAGTAGCCTAGCGGGACACGGGGAAGAGACCCAGTACTTC. It is translated as CASSQSSSLAGHGEETQYF.

The chain joins TRBV20-1 to TRBJ2-5, with a weak D call TRBD1 (5 bases). There are 14 residues in the CDR3. V dropped 5 bases and J dropped 2 bases, with 15 bases sitting between them. Germline V gene data show CDR1 as DFQATT and CDR2 as SNEGSKA (reference sequence). The CDR3 reads CSAGHRGAQETQYF. The DNA for the CDR3 is TGCAGTGCTGGACACCGTGGGGCGCAAGAGACCCAGTACTTC.

This clonotype has a handful of counts. An end of the junction differs from the germline gene, which may be a read error. The J gene is TRBJ2-7, the V gene TRBV4-2; D is perhaps TRBD1 or TRBD2 (5 bases each). Germline V gene sequence: CDR1 LGHNA, CDR2 YNFKEQ. CDR3 length: 15 amino acids. CDR3 nucleotides: TGCGCCAGCAGCCAAGCCGGGACGGGCACCTACGAGCAGTACTTC. Translated: CASSQAGTGTYEQYF.

In its sample, this clonotype was seen a few times. The chain has TRBV7-6 and TRBJ2-4; D gene ambiguous. The closer fit of TRBJ2-7 to the DNA end suggests the J call may be wrong. CDR3 length: 15 amino acids. Per the germline V gene, CDR1 is SGHVS and CDR2 is FNYEAQ. The CDR3 spells CASSLTLTRRYEQYF. As DNA, the CDR3 is TGTGCCAGCAGCTTAACTCTCACCCGTCGGTACGAGCAGTACTTC.

This chain connects TRBV7-2 to TRBJ1-6; D not certain. In germline, CDR1 is SGHTA, CDR2 FQGNSA. The CDR3 is 13 amino acids. V lost 8 bases, J lost 13 bases, and 18 bases lay in between. CDR3 region: CASPPKYERPLHF. CDR3 nucleotide sequence: TGTGCCAGCCCCCCAAAATACGAGAGGCCCCTCCACTTT.

DNA of the CDR3: TGTGCCAGCATTTTGACTAGCGGGAGAAAGGGGGAGCAGTTCTTC. Its translation is CASILTSGRKGEQFF. This rearrangement joins TRBV13 to TRBJ2-1; TRBD2 matches 12 bases. This CDR3 contains 15 residues. Trimming at V came to 7 bases and at J to 10 bases, leaving 11 bases not matched to a gene. Germline-derived CDR1 and CDR2 are PRHDT and FYEKMQ (reference sequence). Full variable domain (outside the CDR3, taken from reference TRBV13 and TRBJ2-1): AAGVIQSPRHLIKEKRETATLKCYPIPRHDTVYWYQQGPGQDPQFLISFYEKMQSDKGSIPDRFSAQQFSDYHSELNMSSLELGDSALYFCASILTSGRKGEQFFGPGTRLTVL.

This clonotype was counted between two and nine times. The genes are TRBV28 and TRBJ2-7; no clear D gene. The CDR3 sequence is 14 residues long. V was cut by 5 bases and J by 5 bases, with 16 bases left in between. The germline CDR1 and CDR2 sequences are MDHEN and SYDVKM. Here the CDR3 reads CASSHPMTKDEQYF. The CDR3 nucleotides read TGTGCCAGCAGTCACCCAATGACCAAGGACGAGCAGTACTTC.